These 28 T cell receptor beta chains share one sample of origin, sequenced in a study of T-cell reconstitution after alpha-beta-depleted transplantation in children. Unique molecular identifiers were incorporated when the TCRbeta library was constructed. One entry per CDR3 protein results from TCRdb running MiXCR on the PCR reads. The sample lists about 140,000 distinct CDR3 sequences, roughly 8.8% occurring once. Material: PBMCs, mostly from graft donor cells, obtained 180 days after TCRalphabeta/CD19-depleted stem cell transplant. Every receptor here comes from a female patient aged 2 to 10 who had a stem cell transplant for congenital amegakaryocytic thrombocytopenia, so the T cells may come from the graft donor.

This clonotype is medium-sized (0.01 to 0.1%) within its sample. This chain joins TRBV29-1 and TRBJ2-5; the match to TRBD1 covers 8 bases. Per germline, CDR1 SQVTM and CDR2 ANQGSEA. The CDR3 contains 14 residues. With 8 bases clipped from V and 0 bases from J, the junction kept 8 bases outside the gene matches. The CDR3 loop reads CSFTRTGYQETQYF. DNA of the CDR3: TGCAGCTTTACCCGGACAGGGTACCAAGAGACCCAGTACTTC.

This chain connects TRBV18 to TRBJ2-7; D remains unclear. Germline CDR1 is KGHSH and CDR2 is LQKENI. Trimming removed 5 bases from V and 3 bases from J, with 14 bases in between. The CDR3 is made up of 14 amino acids. CDR3 sequence (DNA): TGTGCCAGCTCATCTTTTCCGGTAAACTACGAGCAGTACTTC. Translated, it gives CASSSFPVNYEQYF.

This clonotype was recorded at least ten times. V gene TRBV10-3 combines with J gene TRBJ2-5; tentative D call: TRBD1 (6 bases). CDR3 length: 13 amino acids. V gave up 10 bases and J gave up 2 bases, with 14 bases separating them. From germline, CDR1 is ENHRY and CDR2 SYGVKD. The CDR3 DNA sequence: TGTGCCACCTCAGACAGGCCGCAAGAGACCCAGTACTTC. It codes for CATSDRPQETQYF.

This clonotype appeared a single time. A junction end diverges from the germline sequence, so it may reflect a read error. This chain joins TRBV3-1 and TRBJ1-5; 10 bases align to TRBD1. Germline CDR1 LGHDT, CDR2 YNNKEL (reference sequence). The CDR3 is 19 residues long. The CDR3 loop is CACSKEGDRGRVGNQPQHF. Written as DNA, the CDR3 is TGTGCCTGCAGCAAAGAGGGAGACAGGGGGCGCGTGGGCAATCAGCCCCAGCATTTT.

This clonotype was seen repeatedly, ten times or more. The rearrangement uses TRBV20-1 and TRBJ1-3; D might be TRBD1 (5 bases). V dropped 5 bases and J dropped 7 bases, with 15 bases sitting between them. This CDR3 has 13 amino acids. The V gene's germline CDR1 is DFQATT and CDR2 SNEGSKA (reference sequence). The CDR3 DNA follows: TGCAGTGCTTGGGACCGACAGCGGAACACCATATATTTT. This translates into CSAWDRQRNTIYF.

The V call is TRBV12-3 or TRBV12-4, the J call TRBJ2-5; D may be TRBD2 (7 bases). Trimming stripped 5 bases from V and 4 bases from J, with 17 bases between. The CDR3 runs 15 residues. CDR3 sequence reads: CASSPPWGGGETQYF. CDR3 DNA sequence: TGTGCCAGCAGTCCCCCGTGGGGAGGGGGAGAGACCCAGTACTTC.

The CDR3 DNA sequence: TGTGCCAGCCAAATGACCTGGGCCTCACAGGATACGCAGTATTTT. This sequence encodes CASQMTWASQDTQYF. The chain employs TRBV5-6 and TRBJ2-3; D gene ambiguous. The CDR3 loop spans 15 amino acids. Trimming stripped 7 bases from V and 6 bases from J, with 21 bases between. Germline values: CDR1 SGHDT, CDR2 YYEEEE.

On this clonotype itself: A much larger clone lies a single base off, so this may be a read error. The gene calls are TRBV28 and TRBJ2-7; no reliable D call. The germline gives CDR1 MDHEN, CDR2 SYDVKM. V lost 5 bases and J 9 bases, leaving 14 bases between the germline ends. The CDR3 extends over 12 amino acids. CDR3 sequence: CASSTRPVGQYF. CDR3 DNA: TGTGCCAGCAGTACGAGACCCGTCGGGCAGTACTTC.

Only a few counts were recorded for this clonotype. The V and J genes are TRBV14 and TRBJ2-3; D not resolved. The CDR3 loop spans 13 amino acids. V was pared by 4 bases and J by 0 bases, with 5 bases between. CDR1 is SGHDN and CDR2 is FVKESK in the germline V gene. The CDR3: CASSLQSTDTQYF. CDR3 coding DNA: TGTGCCAGCAGCCTTCAAAGCACAGATACGCAGTATTTT.

This clonotype has only a few counts. The chain employs TRBV20-1 and TRBJ2-3, with D possibly being TRBD2 (6 bases). Germline CDR1 reads DFQATT; CDR2 reads SNEGSKA (reference sequence). The germline V and J ends were trimmed by 3 bases and 6 bases, with 19 bases remaining between them. The CDR3 length is 15 residues. The CDR3 nucleotides are TGCAGTGCTAGGGGGACTGGCTTAGGGAGGGATACGCAGTATTTT. Translating it yields CSARGTGLGRDTQYF.

This clonotype was counted many times. This sequence joins TRBV12-3 or TRBV12-4 and TRBJ2-2; 7 bases map to TRBD2. V trimming: 3 bases; J trimming: 4 bases; junction bases outside the gene matches: 8. CDR3 length: 16 residues. CDR3 residues: CASSFDRTRLTGELFF. CDR3 coding DNA: TGTGCCAGCAGTTTCGACCGGACTAGACTCACCGGGGAGCTGTTTTTT.

At least ten counts were recorded for this clonotype. The chain couples TRBV5-1 to TRBJ2-5; D is possibly TRBD1 or TRBD2 (5 bases each). Trimming removed 4 bases from V and 3 bases from J, with 22 bases in between. CDR3 length: 17 residues. The germline gives CDR1 SGHRS, CDR2 YFSETQ. This chain's CDR3 is CASSVILRDLDKETQYF. CDR3 coding DNA: TGCGCCAGCAGCGTGATTCTCCGGGACCTAGACAAAGAGACCCAGTACTTC.

Ten or more counts support this clonotype. V and J are TRBV5-1 and TRBJ1-4; tentative D call: TRBD1 (5 bases). The CDR3 consists of 16 residues. Trimming cost V 2 bases and J 6 bases, with 17 bases left between them. CDR1 is SGHRS and CDR2 is YFSETQ in the germline V gene. This CDR3 reads CASSFAGPAGDEKLFF. CDR3 nucleotide sequence: TGCGCCAGCAGCTTCGCGGGGCCCGCAGGTGATGAAAAACTGTTTTTT.

This rearrangement joins TRBV15 to TRBJ1-5; no clear D. This CDR3 has 15 residues. Trimming left V 7 bases short and J 3 bases short, with 16 bases between. CDR1 is LNHNV, CDR2 YYDKDF, per germline (reference sequence). This CDR3 reads CATTSGRRANQPQHF. The CDR3 nucleotides read TGTGCCACCACTTCGGGCCGCCGGGCCAATCAGCCCCAGCATTTT.

Many counts were recorded for this clonotype. This chain joins TRBV5-1 and TRBJ2-1; 7 nucleotides align to TRBD2. This CDR3 comprises 15 residues. With V trimmed by 1 base and J by 4 bases, 5 bases remained unmatched. Germline V CDR1 and CDR2: SGHRS, YFSETQ. CDR3 in DNA: TGCGCCAGCAGCTTGAACCTAGCGGAATACAATGAGCAGTTCTTC. This encodes CASSLNLAEYNEQFF.

At least ten counts were recorded for this clonotype. The chain has TRBV20-1 and TRBJ2-7; 10 bases align to TRBD1. The CDR3 totals 15 residues. The junction had 2 bases not matched to a gene; V was cut back by 0 bases and J by 0 bases. Germline V gene sequence: CDR1 DFQATT, CDR2 SNEGSKA (reference sequence). The CDR3 nucleotides are TGCAGTGCTAGAGATGGGACAGGGGCCTCCTACGAGCAGTACTTC. Translated: CSARDGTGASYEQYF.

A word on this clonotype: The junction departs from germline at one end; a sequencing error may be responsible. V gene TRBV7-2 combines with J gene TRBJ2-3; 9 nucleotides match TRBD1. Germline lookup yields CDR1 SGHTA and CDR2 FQGNSA. The CDR3 has 14 residues. CDR3 nucleotide sequence: TGTGCCAGCAGCTCAGACAGGGGGACAGATATGCAGTATTTT. Translated: CASSSDRGTDMQYF. Looking up the rest from reference TRBV7-2 and TRBJ2-3 gives the full variable domain: GAGVSQSPSNKVTEKGKDVELRCDPISGHTALYWYRQSLGQGLEFLIYFQGNSAPDKSGLPSDRFSAERTGGSVSTLTIQRTQQEDSAVYLCASSSDRGTDMQYFGPGTRLTVL.

At least ten counts were recorded for this clonotype. J is TRBJ1-5 and V is TRBV10-3; D uncertain. The CDR3 covers 13 residues. Germline values: CDR1 ENHRY, CDR2 SYGVKD. V lost 3 bases and J 4 bases, leaving 7 bases between the germline ends. CDR3 DNA: TGTGCCATCAGTGACAGGACTAATCAGCCCCAGCATTTT. It is translated as CAISDRTNQPQHF.

This clonotype has at least ten counts. This chain uses TRBV7-9 with TRBJ2-2; D not certain. The V end lost 5 bases, the J end lost 1 base, and 5 bases lay between the germline ends. This CDR3 is 13 amino acids long. Germline CDR1 reads SEHNR; CDR2 reads FQNEAQ (reference sequence). The CDR3 nucleotides read TGTGCCAGCAGCGCCGGGAACACCGGGGAGCTGTTTTTT. Protein product: CASSAGNTGELFF.

V gene TRBV7-2 combines with J gene TRBJ2-7, with 8 positions matching TRBD1. The germline gives CDR1 SGHTA, CDR2 FQGNSA. Unmatched junction bases numbered 10, after V lost 5 bases and J lost 1 base. The CDR3 contains 16 residues. The CDR3 bases are TGTGCCAGCAGCATAGGGCGGACAGGGAAATCCTACGAGCAGTACTTC. Translating gives CASSIGRTGKSYEQYF.

In this sample, this clonotype turned up many times. V is TRBV20-1 and J is TRBJ2-3; 10 bases line up with TRBD2. The CDR3 is 15 amino acids. The germline gives CDR1 DFQATT, CDR2 SNEGSKA (reference sequence). J was trimmed by 2 bases and V by 6 bases; bases with no gene match: 8. CDR3 protein: CSALAGGFITDTQYF. The CDR3 region has the DNA TGCAGTGCCTTAGCGGGAGGATTTATCACAGATACGCAGTATTTT.

V gene TRBV12-3 or TRBV12-4 combines with J gene TRBJ1-3, with unresolved D. Trimming took off 3 bases at V and 0 bases at J, with 3 bases between the two ends. The CDR3 length is 13 residues. CDR3 in DNA: TGTGCCAGCAGTTTCCTCTCTGGAAACACCATATATTTT. It is translated as CASSFLSGNTIYF.

This clonotype came up a few times. The chain uses TRBV4-1 and TRBJ2-7, with D perhaps TRBD2 (6 bases). The CDR3 runs to 16 residues. The germline gives CDR1 MGHRA, CDR2 YSYEKL. V gave up 0 bases and J gave up 2 bases, with 14 bases separating them. This CDR3 is CASSQEPRDLAYEQYF. CDR3 DNA: TGCGCCAGCAGCCAAGAGCCGCGGGACTTGGCCTACGAGCAGTACTTC.

This clonotype was detected ten times or more. This chain uses TRBV4-2 with TRBJ2-1; TRBD2 matches at 9 bases. CDR3 length equals 16 residues. Per the germline V gene, CDR1 is LGHNA and CDR2 is YNFKEQ. Germline trimming cut 4 bases from V and 1 base from J; bases unmatched to any gene: 5. The CDR3 sequence is CASSRVAGESYNEQFF. CDR3 nucleotides: TGTGCCAGCAGCCGAGTAGCGGGAGAATCCTACAATGAGCAGTTCTTC.

This clonotype came up many times. The chain carries TRBV29-1 and TRBJ2-7, with D maybe TRBD2 (5 bases). The CDR3 loop spans 11 amino acids. Between the trimmed V and J ends, which lost 3 bases and 4 bases, there was a span of 7 bases. Germline-derived CDR1 and CDR2 are SQVTM and ANQGSEA. The chain's CDR3 is CSVDSGYEQYF. The DNA for the CDR3 is TGCAGCGTTGATTCGGGGTACGAGCAGTACTTC.

V and J are TRBV9 and TRBJ2-1, with 14 positions matching TRBD2. The trim removed 0 bases at V and 9 bases at J, leaving 8 bases unmatched. Germline V lookup: CDR1 SGDLS, CDR2 YYNGEE. The CDR3 spans 17 residues. The CDR3 sequence is CASSVVGTSGSSPEQFF. CDR3 bases: TGTGCCAGCAGCGTAGTAGGGACTAGCGGGAGCTCTCCTGAGCAGTTCTTC.

As concerns this clonotype: A read error may be the cause here, since a much bigger clone is one base away. This chain uses TRBV9 with TRBJ2-6; 7 nucleotides match TRBD1. Germline V gene data show CDR1 as SGDLS and CDR2 as YYNGEE. The CDR3 sequence is 15 residues long. DNA for the CDR3: TGTGCCAGCAGGGACAGGAGCAGTGGGGCCAACGGCCTGACTTTC. Its translation is CASRDRSSGANGLTF.

This clonotype was counted at least ten times. The CDR3 loop reads CASSGWTDTWDEQFF. In DNA form, the CDR3 reads TGTGCCAGCTCCGGTTGGACTGACACCTGGGACGAGCAGTTCTTC. This rearrangement joins TRBV18 to TRBJ2-1; tentatively, D is TRBD1 or TRBD2 (5 bases each). Germline CDR1 reads KGHSH; CDR2 reads LQKENI. Trimming took 6 bases from V and 10 from J, leaving 22 bases between them. CDR3 length equals 15 residues.